Shown below are 2 T cell receptor beta chains from a single sample sequenced in a study of T-cell memory formation after mild COVID-19. MiXCR, applied by TCRdb to the 5' RACE reads, yields one record per CDR3 protein. This table has about 360,000 distinct CDR3 sequences, around 15% appearing once. Material for sequencing was PBMCs or a T cell subset sorted from them (not recorded which). All receptors come from a man younger than 30 who had mild COVID-19 (a few samples of this study predate the infection). Cell type and time point are not known.

The rearrangement links TRBV4-3 to TRBJ1-6; D may be TRBD1 (6 bases). V was clipped by 0 bases and J by 9 bases, with 12 bases between them. This CDR3 is built from 15 residues. Germline CDR1 LGHNA, CDR2 YSLEER. CDR3 nucleotide sequence: TGCGCCAGCAGCCAAGATTCGGGGGCGCGTTCACCCCTCCACTTT. It is translated as CASSQDSGARSPLHF.

CDR3 region: CASSSLGPDTQYF. Written as DNA, the CDR3 is TGTGCCAGCAGCTCCCTGGGTCCAGATACGCAGTATTTT. The V and J genes are TRBV7-2 and TRBJ2-3; D gene ambiguous. Trimming took 4 bases from V and 4 from J, leaving 9 bases between them. Germline V gene sequence: CDR1 SGHTA, CDR2 FQGNSA. CDR3 size: 13 residues.